These T cell receptor beta chains were read from a single sample in a study of T-cell memory formation after mild COVID-19. TCRdb independently ran MiXCR on the 5' RACE reads; one entry per CDR3 protein. Among more than 100,000 distinct CDR3 sequences, 15% to 20% were seen once, and the ten largest hold approximately 4.7%. Sequencing input: PBMCs or a T cell subset sorted from them (not recorded which). The receptors derive from a man in his late teens or twenties who had mild COVID-19 (a few samples of this study predate the infection). Cell type and time point are not known. Each CDR3 is given with its conserved first and last residue. The order of the fields is D gene, clone size, CDR3 length, J gene, V gene, CDR3 DNA, CDR3 protein. D genes are given only for firm matches. Clone size, where shown, is once, few, many, or a class for clones that have expanded.

TRBD1,few,16,TRBJ2-3,TRBV7-2,TGTGCCAGCAGACCGGACAGGGGGCTGGGGACAGATACGCAGTATTTT,CASRPDRGLGTDTQYF
-,-,18,TRBJ1-5,TRBV7-8,TGTGCCAGCAGCTTAGAAGCCAGGGGTAACCGGGGGAGTCAGCCCCAGCATTTT,CASSLEARGNRGSQPQHF
TRBD2,few,16,TRBJ2-5,TRBV9,TGTGCCAGCAGCACCGGAATAGCGGGGGGCCAAGAGACCCAGTACTTC,CASSTGIAGGQETQYF
-,few,15,TRBJ2-2,TRBV7-2,TGTGCCAGCAGCTTTCCGGCAGGGGGGGTCGGGGAGCTGTTTTTT,CASSFPAGGVGELFF
-,-,16,TRBJ2-3,TRBV5-1,TGCGCCAGCAGCTTGTTGGTTGGGGGCCCCACAGATACGCAGTATTTT,CASSLLVGGPTDTQYF
TRBD1,few,17,TRBJ2-1,TRBV6-2/TRBV6-3,TGTGCCAGCAACCTGTTAGGGGACAGCACGTCTAACAATGAGCAGTTCTTC,CASNLLGDSTSNNEQFF
-,-,13,TRBJ1-5,TRBV12-3/TRBV12-4,TGTGCCAGCAGTTTCGGTCCCGATCAGCCCCAGCATTTT,CASSFGPDQPQHF
-,few,16,TRBJ2-4,TRBV2,TGTGCCAGCAGTGAAGATGGGGGGGCAGCCAAAAACATTCAGTACTTC,CASSEDGGAAKNIQYF
-,few,16,TRBJ2-3,TRBV4-3,TGCGCCAGCAGCCAAGGTGGAGGGAGTGGCACAGATACGCAGTATTTT,CASSQGGGSGTDTQYF
-,few,14,TRBJ2-1,TRBV7-9,TGTGCCAGCAACGCGGAAAGCGGAAACAATGAGCAGTTCTTC,CASNAESGNNEQFF
TRBD2,few,15,TRBJ2-3,TRBV5-1,TGCGCCAGCAGCAATCCGCGGGGGTCTGGAGATACGCAGTATTTT,CASSNPRGSGDTQYF
TRBD1,few,19,TRBJ2-3,TRBV3-1,TGTGCCAGCAGCCAGGGGACAGGGGGCGCCCAAGTTAGCACAGATACGCAGTATTTT,CASSQGTGGAQVSTDTQYF
TRBD1,-,14,TRBJ2-2,TRBV7-3,TGTGCCAGCAGCTGGGACAGGGGGACCGGGGAGCTGTTTTTT,CASSWDRGTGELFF
TRBD2,few,14,TRBJ2-5,TRBV18,TGTGCCAGCGCCTCCTTAGCGGGGGTGGCGACCCAGTACTTC,CASASLAGVATQYF
TRBD1,few,15,TRBJ2-5,TRBV5-1,TGCGCCAGCAGCGTGGGACAGGGGTTGTCAGAGACCCAGTACTTC,CASSVGQGLSETQYF
-,few,14,TRBJ1-6,TRBV19,TGTGCCAGTAGAAGGTCCTCCGGCGGTTCACCCCTCCACTTT,CASRRSSGGSPLHF
-,-,15,TRBJ2-2,TRBV20-1,TGCAGTGCTAAGGTTCCTGGGATGGACACCGGGGAGCTGTTTTTT,CSAKVPGMDTGELFF
TRBD1,few,14,TRBJ1-1,TRBV3-1,TGTGCCAGCAGCCATGAGGGGGCCAGGACTGAAGCTTTCTTT,CASSHEGARTEAFF
TRBD1,-,14,TRBJ2-1,TRBV10-3,TGTGCCATCAGAACCGGGACAGGGCCCAATGAGCAGTTCTTC,CAIRTGTGPNEQFF
TRBD1,few,14,TRBJ2-7,TRBV5-1,TGCGCCAGCAGCATCGGACAGGGGTGGGACGAGCAGTACTTC,CASSIGQGWDEQYF
TRBD2,few,12,TRBJ2-4,TRBV20-1,TGCAGTGCCCCTAGCGGGGCCCACATTCAGTACTTC,CSAPSGAHIQYF
-,few,13,TRBJ2-3,TRBV20-1,TGCAGTGCTGCGGGGGCCGGGTTAGATACGCAGTATTTT,CSAAGAGLDTQYF
-,-,11,TRBJ2-3,TRBV30,TGTGCCGGGATAGGGGTTTATACGCAGTATTTT,CAGIGVYTQYF
-,-,14,TRBJ1-6,TRBV28,TGTGCCAGCAGTTTGGTCAGCTATAATTCACCCCTCCACTTT,CASSLVSYNSPLHF
-,once,16,TRBJ2-2,TRBV7-9,TGTGCCAGCAGCTTAGATCGGACACACTTCACCGGGGAGCTGTTTTTT,CASSLDRTHFTGELFF
-,few,17,TRBJ2-1,TRBV5-1,TGCGCCAGCAGCTTGGGAAATGTGGACTCGGTGTCGAATGAGCAGTTCTTC,CASSLGNVDSVSNEQFF
-,few,14,TRBJ1-2,TRBV24-1,TGTGCCACCAGTGACCGGGACGGGCCTTATGGCTACACCTTC,CATSDRDGPYGYTF
TRBD1,many,15,TRBJ1-2,TRBV5-1,TGCGCCAGCAGCTTCGGACAGGGGGAAAGGGATGGCTACACCTTC,CASSFGQGERDGYTF
TRBD2,-,14,TRBJ2-4,TRBV6-2/TRBV6-3,TGTGCCAGTGTAGCGGGTCCCTTCCAGGTCATTCAGTACTTC,CASVAGPFQVIQYF
-,-,13,TRBJ1-1,TRBV7-3,TGTGCCAGCAGTCCCGGGACGCCTTATGAAGCTTTCTTT,CASSPGTPYEAFF
TRBD1,-,13,TRBJ2-7,TRBV7-2,TGTGCCAGCAGTTTGACAGGGCTTTTGGAGCAGTACTTC,CASSLTGLLEQYF
-,-,13,TRBJ1-2,TRBV4-3,TGCGCCAGCAGCCATCCGGGAGGCTATGGCTACACCTTC,CASSHPGGYGYTF
TRBD2,-,17,TRBJ2-1,TRBV12-3/TRBV12-4,TGTGCCAGCAGTGCTCGACTAGCGGGGGGGCATTACAATGAGCAGTTCTTC,CASSARLAGGHYNEQFF
-,many,13,TRBJ1-5,TRBV7-2,TGTGCCAGCAGCGTAAGGGGGGATCAAGCCCAGCATTTT,CASSVRGDQAQHF
-,-,14,TRBJ2-5,TRBV7-2,TGTGCCAGCAGCTCAAGACTGGGTCAAGAGACCCAGTACTTC,CASSSRLGQETQYF
-,many,11,TRBJ2-5,TRBV2,TGTGCCAGCAGCTACCAAGAGACCCAGTACTTC,CASSYQETQYF
-,few,14,TRBJ2-2,TRBV5-1,TGCGCCAGCAGCCGAGACAGTACCACCGGGGAGCTGTTTTTT,CASSRDSTTGELFF
TRBD2,-,17,TRBJ2-1,TRBV12-3/TRBV12-4,TGTGCCAGCACCCTTAGGGGACTAGTCTTTAGTTGGAATGAGCAGTTCTTC,CASTLRGLVFSWNEQFF